A selection of T cell receptor beta chains follows, all from one sample in a study of Ad26.COV2.S vaccination and SARS-CoV-2 variants. TCRdb's table, derived via immunoSEQ multiplex PCR, lists solely in-frame clones and lacks some. The top ten clones hold around 2% of a sample with roughly 320,000 clones, around 85% of them seen once. Sequencing was performed on peripheral blood, taken in a trial of Ad26.COV2.S vaccine versus placebo. Receptors originate from a person aged 18 to 59 who received the Ad26.COV2.S COVID-19 vaccine or a placebo. The CDR3 runs from the conserved cysteine through the conserved F or W. A D gene is named only where the DNA matches it firmly. Clone size is not always given. Where it is, it says once, few, many or a class for expanded clones.

v_call	d_call	j_call	clone_size	cdr3_nt	cdr3_aa
TRBV5-1	.	TRBJ2-2	.	TGCGCCAGCAGCTCCCAAGACACCGGGGAGCTGTTTTTT	CASSSQDTGELFF
TRBV3-1/TRBV3-2	.	TRBJ1-5	.	TGTGCCAGCAGCCAGAGTGGAGACACTCGGGGGAATCAGCCCCAGCATTTT	CASSQSGDTRGNQPQHF
TRBV11-3	TRBD2	TRBJ2-3	many	TGTGCCAGCAGCTTAAGACTAGCGGGGGCCCCGGGCACAGATACGCAGTATTTT	CASSLRLAGAPGTDTQYF
TRBV3-1/TRBV3-2	TRBD1	TRBJ1-2	.	TGTGCCAGCAGCCAGGGGACAGGGGTGCGCTACACCTTC	CASSQGTGVRYTF
TRBV6-5	.	TRBJ2-1	.	TGTGCCAGCATCCCCAGGAGCTACAATGAGCAGTTCTTC	CASIPRSYNEQFF
TRBV5-1	TRBD1	TRBJ2-7	.	TGCGCCAGCAGCCGTCAAGGACAGGGAGCGATTTACGAGCAGTACTTC	CASSRQGQGAIYEQYF
TRBV19	TRBD2	TRBJ2-6	few	TGTGCCAGTGGGGGGGGTTCTGGGGCCAACGTCCTGACTTTC	CASGGGSGANVLTF
TRBV12-3/TRBV12-4	TRBD2	TRBJ2-4	.	TGTGCCAGCAGCCTAGGCGGGGGAAACATTCAGTACTTC	CASSLGGGNIQYF
TRBV9	.	TRBJ1-3	.	TGTGCCAGCAGCGACCGAGGGGTTCCTGGAAACACCATATATTTT	CASSDRGVPGNTIYF
TRBV11-3	TRBD2	TRBJ2-1	.	TGTGCCAGCAGCTCTAGCGGGGGGGCCTGGGCTGAGCAGTTCTTC	CASSSSGGAWAEQFF
TRBV19	.	TRBJ1-2	.	TGTGCCAGTAGTCAAACGAACTATGGCTACACCTTC	CASSQTNYGYTF
TRBV6-1	.	TRBJ2-1	.	TGTGCCAGCAGTGAAAGCGCCAGCTCCTACAATGAGCAGTTCTTC	CASSESASSYNEQFF
TRBV20-1	.	TRBJ1-5	.	TGCAGTGCTAGTTCGGGACTAAGTCAGCCCCAGCATTTT	CSASSGLSQPQHF
TRBV27	.	TRBJ1-1	.	TGTGCCAGCAGTTCTCAGAGATGGGACACTGAAGCTTTCTTT	CASSSQRWDTEAFF
TRBV6-1	.	TRBJ2-5	.	TGTGCCAGCAGTGATGAACCAGGGACGGAGAAAGAGACCCAGTACTTC	CASSDEPGTEKETQYF
TRBV24-1	.	TRBJ1-5	.	TGTGCCACCAGTGATGGGAGAAGGGGCGATCAGCCCCAGCATTTT	CATSDGRRGDQPQHF
TRBV28	.	TRBJ2-1	.	TGTGCCAGCAGTTTAGTGGGGGGGCCGAATGAGCAGTTCTTC	CASSLVGGPNEQFF
TRBV7-3	.	TRBJ1-2	once	TGTGCCAGCAGCCTACAGGCGGGACTAAGTGGCTACACCTTC	CASSLQAGLSGYTF
TRBV7-2	.	TRBJ2-7	.	TGTGCCAGCAGCTTAGTAGTAGTCGGGCGTGAGCAGTACTTC	CASSLVVVGREQYF
TRBV6-5	TRBD1	TRBJ1-1	.	TGTGCCAGCAGTCTCCGGGACAGGAAGATAAGAGAAGCTTTCTTT	CASSLRDRKIREAFF
TRBV15	.	TRBJ1-4	.	TGTGCCACCAGCAGAGGGAGGGTGTCTAATGAAAAACTGTTTTTT	CATSRGRVSNEKLFF
TRBV2	TRBD1	TRBJ1-5	.	TGTGCCAGCAGTGGGACAGGAAATCAGCCCCAGCATTTT	CASSGTGNQPQHF
TRBV7-9	.	TRBJ2-3	.	TGTGCCAGCAGCTTATCGGTGGATACGCAGTATTTT	CASSLSVDTQYF
TRBV5-1	.	TRBJ1-4	.	TGCGCCAGCAGCTTGGAGGGGACCGGGGGTGAAAAACTGTTTTTT	CASSLEGTGGEKLFF
TRBV5-4	.	TRBJ2-7	.	TGTGCCAGCAGCATCGACACCTACGAGCAGTACTTC	CASSIDTYEQYF
TRBV28	TRBD1	TRBJ1-2	.	TGTGCCAGCAGGGGACAGGGGGACCTTAACTATGGCTACACCTTC	CASRGQGDLNYGYTF
TRBV6-5	.	TRBJ2-2	.	TGTGCCAGCAGGCCGGGACACCAGACCGGGGAGCTGTTTTTT	CASRPGHQTGELFF
TRBV5-1	.	TRBJ1-4	.	TGCGCCAGTCGGACATATCCAGATTATAATGAAAAACTGTTTTTT	CASRTYPDYNEKLFF
TRBV5-6	.	TRBJ2-5	.	TGTGCCAGCAGCTTAATGTGGACGGAGACCCAGTACTTC	CASSLMWTETQYF
TRBV10-3	TRBD2	TRBJ2-2	.	TGTGCCATCAGTGAATTCGGACTAGCGTCTGCCGGGGAGCTGTTTTTT	CAISEFGLASAGELFF
TRBV5-6	.	TRBJ2-4	.	TGTGCCAGCAGCTTGGGGACGGGAAACATTCAGTACTTC	CASSLGTGNIQYF
TRBV7-9	TRBD1	TRBJ2-7	once	TGTGCCAGCAGCTTACGGGGACAGTCCTACGAGCAGTACTTC	CASSLRGQSYEQYF
TRBV19	.	TRBJ1-2	few	TGTGCCAGTAGCGCGCTTGACCTGCAGACCCGCTATGGCTACACCTTC	CASSALDLQTRYGYTF
TRBV5-5	.	TRBJ2-6	.	TGTGCCAGCAGCCGAGGGGCAGGTGAAGCCAACGTCCTGACTTTC	CASSRGAGEANVLTF
TRBV10-1	TRBD1	TRBJ2-7	few	TGCGCCAGCAGTCCAAGGACAGGGCTTCACGAGCAGTACTTC	CASSPRTGLHEQYF
TRBV19	TRBD2	TRBJ2-5	.	TGTGCCAGTAGTATTCTTCCGGGGGGGCGGAAGACCCAGTACTTC	CASSILPGGRKTQYF
TRBV30	TRBD2	TRBJ2-1	.	TGTGCCTGGAGCGTGACTAGCGGGGGGTTCGGTGAGCAGTTCTTC	CAWSVTSGGFGEQFF
TRBV27	.	TRBJ1-4	once	TGTGCCAGCAGTTCGTCAGGGACTAATGAAAAACTGTTTTTT	CASSSSGTNEKLFF
TRBV28	TRBD1	TRBJ1-2	.	TGTGCCACCCCTGGACAGGGAGCTAACTATGGCTACACCTTC	CATPGQGANYGYTF
TRBV6-6	.	TRBJ1-1	.	TGTGCCAGCGGGGAGCTGGGGAACACTGAAGCTTTCTTT	CASGELGNTEAFF
TRBV28	.	TRBJ2-7	.	TGTGCCAGCAGTCCCTTGGGGGGGGCGCGGGTTTCCGAGCAGTACTTC	CASSPLGGARVSEQYF
TRBV28	.	TRBJ1-1	.	TGTGCCAGCAGAATACAGGGCTTGTACACTGAAGCTTTCTTT	CASRIQGLYTEAFF
TRBV18	.	TRBJ1-2	.	TGTGCCAGCTCACCAGGGGTGGCCTATGGCTACACCTTC	CASSPGVAYGYTF
TRBV7-2	.	TRBJ2-5	.	TGTGCCAGCAGCTATCGGGCCGGCCAAGAGACCCAGTACTTC	CASSYRAGQETQYF
TRBV3-1/TRBV3-2	.	TRBJ2-5	.	TGTGCCAGCAGCCATGATTGGGGGACAGAGACCCAGTACTTC	CASSHDWGTETQYF
TRBV18	TRBD2	TRBJ2-1	.	TGTGCCAGCTCCTCCCGACTAGCGGGGGCCTACAATGAGCAGTTCTTC	CASSSRLAGAYNEQFF
TRBV2	.	TRBJ1-4	.	TGTGCCAGCAGTGAAAGTCGTGGGCCCCAAAATAAACTGTTTTTT	CASSESRGPQNKLFF
TRBV25-1	TRBD2	TRBJ2-5	.	TGTGCCAGCAGACGGGGGGGCCCCGTTGAGGCCCAGTACTTC	CASRRGGPVEAQYF
TRBV7-2	.	TRBJ2-7	.	TGTGCCAGCAGCTTAGATGGGGGCTCCTACGAGCAGTACTTC	CASSLDGGSYEQYF
TRBV2	TRBD1	TRBJ1-4	.	TGTGCCAGCAGTGACCCTCCCTCCTACAGACAGGGGGAAAAACTGTTTTTT	CASSDPPSYRQGEKLFF
TRBV29-1	.	TRBJ1-2	once	TGCAGCGTGACGATGGGGCGTGGAAACTATGGCTACACCTTC	CSVTMGRGNYGYTF
TRBV28	TRBD1	TRBJ1-1	.	TGTGCCAGCAGTTTACAGACAGGGGCCCGATTTGAAGCTTTCTTT	CASSLQTGARFEAFF
TRBV7-9	.	TRBJ1-1	.	TGTGCCAGCAGCATTGGGTCGGACACTGAAGCTTTCTTT	CASSIGSDTEAFF
TRBV5-1	.	TRBJ1-2	.	TGCGCCAGCAGCTTGAAAGGGGGAGGCGGCTACACCTTC	CASSLKGGGGYTF
TRBV27	.	TRBJ1-1	.	TGTGCCAGCAGTTTAATCGGCTTTGGGAACATGAACACTGAAGCTTTCTTT	CASSLIGFGNMNTEAFF
TRBV19	TRBD1	TRBJ1-4	.	TGTGCCAGTAGGCAAAACAGGGGGTATCATGAAAAACTGTTTTTT	CASRQNRGYHEKLFF
TRBV27	TRBD2	TRBJ2-7	once	TGTGCCAGCAGGAGAGCGGGATCCCTCCACGAGCAGTACTTC	CASRRAGSLHEQYF
TRBV19	.	TRBJ1-2	once	TGTGCCAGTAGTATCCCCCCACCCAACTATGGCTACACCTTC	CASSIPPPNYGYTF
TRBV19	.	TRBJ1-4	.	TGTGCCAGTCGGTCAGGCAGGATTGCAACTAATGAAAAACTGTTTTTT	CASRSGRIATNEKLFF